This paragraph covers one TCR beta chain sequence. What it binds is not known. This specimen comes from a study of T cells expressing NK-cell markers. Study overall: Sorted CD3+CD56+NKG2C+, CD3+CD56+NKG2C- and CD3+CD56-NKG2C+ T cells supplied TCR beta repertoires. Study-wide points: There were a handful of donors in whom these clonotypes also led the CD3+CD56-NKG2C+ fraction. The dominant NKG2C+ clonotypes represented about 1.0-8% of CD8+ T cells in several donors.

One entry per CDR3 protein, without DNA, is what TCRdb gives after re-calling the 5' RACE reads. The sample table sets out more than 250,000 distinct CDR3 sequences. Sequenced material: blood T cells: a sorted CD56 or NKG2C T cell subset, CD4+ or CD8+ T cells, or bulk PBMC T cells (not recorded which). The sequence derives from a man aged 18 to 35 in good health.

This chain's CDR3 is CATSRVDGEQYF. The chain carries TRBV15 and TRBJ2-7. The CDR3 consists of 12 residues. CDR1 LNHNV and CDR2 YYDKDF come from the germline V gene (reference sequence). The variable domain in full, with the rest retrieved from reference TRBV15 and TRBJ2-7, is DAMVIQNPRYQVTQFGKPVTLSCSQTLNHNVMYWYQQKSSQAPKLLFHYYDKDFNNEADTPDNFQSRRPNTSFCFLDIRSPGLGDTAMYLCATSRVDGEQYFGPGTRLTVT.